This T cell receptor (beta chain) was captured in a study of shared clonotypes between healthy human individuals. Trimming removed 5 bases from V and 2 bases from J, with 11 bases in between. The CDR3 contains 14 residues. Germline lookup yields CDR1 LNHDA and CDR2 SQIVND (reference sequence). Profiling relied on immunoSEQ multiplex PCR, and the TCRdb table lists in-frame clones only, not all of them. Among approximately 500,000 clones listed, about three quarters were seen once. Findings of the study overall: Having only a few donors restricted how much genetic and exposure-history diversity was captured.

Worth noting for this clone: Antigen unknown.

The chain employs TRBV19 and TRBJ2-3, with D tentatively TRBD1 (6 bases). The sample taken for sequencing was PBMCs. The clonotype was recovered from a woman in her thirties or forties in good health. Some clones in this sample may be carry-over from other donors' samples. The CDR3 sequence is CASSLGQLTDTQYF. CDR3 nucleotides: TGTGCCAGTAGTCTCGGACAGCTCACAGATACGCAGTATTTT.